These T cell receptor beta chains were read from a single sample in a study of PD-L1 blockade in urothelial cancer. Sequencing used immunoSEQ multiplex PCR; TCRdb keeps in-frame clones, though not all of them. The sample holds 70,000 to 80,000 clones, around four fifths seen once. Sequencing used PBMCs, obtained around atezolizumab (anti-PD-L1) treatment. The receptors come from a man aged 35-49 years with urothelial cancer. Both conserved end residues are part of each CDR3. Fields, in order: V gene, clone size, J gene, D gene, CDR3 DNA, CDR3 protein. D genes are given only for firm matches. Some rows have no size entry. The others give once, few or many, or a class for an expanded clone.

v_gene: TRBV7-9
abundance: NA
j_gene: TRBJ2-5
d_gene: NA
CDR3nt: TGTGCCAGCAGCGAGGGAATCGGGCAAGAGACCCAGTACTTC
CDR3aa: CASSEGIGQETQYF

v_gene: TRBV6-5
abundance: NA
j_gene: TRBJ1-1
d_gene: TRBD1
CDR3nt: TGTGCCAGCATCACCGGGACAGTCAGAAAGCTGACTTTCTTT
CDR3aa: CASITGTVRKLTFF

v_gene: TRBV18
abundance: NA
j_gene: TRBJ2-5
d_gene: TRBD1
CDR3nt: TGTGCCAGCTCCCCGGGACAGCAAGAGACCCAGTACTTC
CDR3aa: CASSPGQQETQYF

v_gene: TRBV5-6
abundance: NA
j_gene: TRBJ2-7
d_gene: NA
CDR3nt: TGTGCCAGCAGCTTGATCTCTGGCGGTTACTCCTACGAGCAGTACTTC
CDR3aa: CASSLISGGYSYEQYF

v_gene: TRBV13
abundance: NA
j_gene: TRBJ1-4
d_gene: NA
CDR3nt: TGTGCCAGCAGCTTAGGGGGCGCATCGGTCACTAATGAAAAACTGTTTTTT
CDR3aa: CASSLGGASVTNEKLFF

v_gene: TRBV5-1
abundance: NA
j_gene: TRBJ1-4
d_gene: NA
CDR3nt: TGCGCCAGCAGCTTGGCTGGTAGTCCTAATGAAAAACTGTTTTTT
CDR3aa: CASSLAGSPNEKLFF

v_gene: TRBV28
abundance: NA
j_gene: TRBJ1-2
d_gene: NA
CDR3nt: TGTGCCAGCAGGCCGTCCGGGGTCTATGGCTACACCTTC
CDR3aa: CASRPSGVYGYTF

v_gene: TRBV5-6
abundance: NA
j_gene: TRBJ1-2
d_gene: NA
CDR3nt: TGTGCCAGCAGCCCTGGGAGCCTGCCCCCTAACTATGGCTACACCTTC
CDR3aa: CASSPGSLPPNYGYTF

v_gene: TRBV28
abundance: NA
j_gene: TRBJ2-3
d_gene: TRBD2
CDR3nt: TGTGCCAGCAGTTTATGGACTAGCGGGATTCGCACAGATACGCAGTATTTT
CDR3aa: CASSLWTSGIRTDTQYF

v_gene: TRBV7-6
abundance: NA
j_gene: TRBJ2-7
d_gene: NA
CDR3nt: TGTGCCAGCAGCATCACTGGAACTAGCTCCTACGAGCAGTACTTC
CDR3aa: CASSITGTSSYEQYF

v_gene: TRBV25-1
abundance: NA
j_gene: TRBJ2-5
d_gene: NA
CDR3nt: TGTGCCAGCAAAGGAGGCGGGGAGACCCAGTACTTC
CDR3aa: CASKGGGETQYF

v_gene: TRBV15
abundance: NA
j_gene: TRBJ2-7
d_gene: NA
CDR3nt: TGTGCCACCAGCAGAGTTTTAACAGGGATGGACGAGCAGTACTTC
CDR3aa: CATSRVLTGMDEQYF

v_gene: TRBV18
abundance: NA
j_gene: TRBJ2-3
d_gene: TRBD1
CDR3nt: TGTGCCAGCTCACTGGCAGGGGGCGTAGATACGCAGTATTTT
CDR3aa: CASSLAGGVDTQYF

v_gene: TRBV15
abundance: NA
j_gene: TRBJ2-7
d_gene: TRBD1
CDR3nt: TGTGCCACCAGCCGGGACAGGATAAACGAGCAGTACTTC
CDR3aa: CATSRDRINEQYF

v_gene: TRBV5-5
abundance: NA
j_gene: TRBJ2-3
d_gene: NA
CDR3nt: TGTGCCAGCAGCGATTACCGGACAAGAACGAGCACAGATACGCAGTATTTT
CDR3aa: CASSDYRTRTSTDTQYF

v_gene: TRBV28
abundance: NA
j_gene: TRBJ2-1
d_gene: NA
CDR3nt: TGTGCCAGCAGTTTAGACACCAATGAGCAGTTCTTC
CDR3aa: CASSLDTNEQFF

v_gene: TRBV4-2
abundance: few
j_gene: TRBJ1-1
d_gene: NA
CDR3nt: TGTGCCAGCAGCCCTCAGACATCGAACACTGAAGCTTTCTTT
CDR3aa: CASSPQTSNTEAFF

v_gene: TRBV18
abundance: NA
j_gene: TRBJ1-1
d_gene: NA
CDR3nt: TGTGCCAGCTCACGCAGGGGCGAAGGGACCAACACTGAAGCTTTCTTT
CDR3aa: CASSRRGEGTNTEAFF